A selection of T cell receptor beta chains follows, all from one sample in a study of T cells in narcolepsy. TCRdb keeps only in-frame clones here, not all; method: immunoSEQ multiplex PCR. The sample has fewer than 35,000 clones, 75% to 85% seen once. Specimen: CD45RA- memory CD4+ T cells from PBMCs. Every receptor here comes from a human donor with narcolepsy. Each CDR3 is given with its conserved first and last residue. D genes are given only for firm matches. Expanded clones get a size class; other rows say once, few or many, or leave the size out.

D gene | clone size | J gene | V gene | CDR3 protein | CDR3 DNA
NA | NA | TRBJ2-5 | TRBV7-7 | CASSTYRDKQGRETQYF | TGTGCTAGCAGTACTTACAGAGACAAGCAGGGTCGTGAGACCCAGTACTTC
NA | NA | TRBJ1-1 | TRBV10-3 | CAISEGVDTEAFF | TGTGCCATCAGTGAGGGGGTGGACACTGAAGCTTTCTTT
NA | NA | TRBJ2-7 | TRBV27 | CASTVDKSSYEQYF | TGTGCCAGCACGGTGGACAAATCCTCCTACGAGCAGTACTTC
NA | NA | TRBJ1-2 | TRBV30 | CAWKNQGNNYGYTF | TGTGCCTGGAAAAATCAGGGTAACAACTATGGCTACACCTTC
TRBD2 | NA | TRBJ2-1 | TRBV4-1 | CASSQRAGGVNEQFF | TGCGCCAGCAGCCAAAGAGCGGGAGGGGTAAATGAGCAGTTCTTC
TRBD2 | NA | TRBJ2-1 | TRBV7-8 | CASNVEGLAGEQFF | TGTGCCAGCAATGTGGAGGGACTAGCGGGAGAGCAGTTCTTC
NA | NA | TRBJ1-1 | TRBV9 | CASSVDVGRTEAFF | TGTGCCAGCAGCGTAGATGTGGGCCGCACTGAAGCTTTCTTT
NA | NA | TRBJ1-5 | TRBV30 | CAWSVPAGSQPQHF | TGTGCCTGGAGTGTACCGGCGGGGAGCCAGCCCCAGCATTTT
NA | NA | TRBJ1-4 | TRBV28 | CASSLGGTNEKLFF | TGTGCCAGCAGTTTAGGGGGTACTAATGAAAAACTGTTTTTT
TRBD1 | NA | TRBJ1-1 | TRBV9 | CASSAGQGAWDTEAFF | TGTGCCAGCAGCGCCGGACAGGGGGCGTGGGACACTGAAGCTTTCTTT
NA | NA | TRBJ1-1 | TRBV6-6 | CASSSGLTEAFF | TGTGCCAGCAGCTCAGGGTTGACTGAAGCTTTCTTT
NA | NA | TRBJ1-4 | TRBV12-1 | CASSLTSAGYEKLFF | TGTGCCAGCAGCTTGACCTCGGCTGGTTACGAAAAACTGTTTTTT
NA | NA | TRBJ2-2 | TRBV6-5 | CASSFRTMAPGELFF | TGTGCCAGCAGTTTCCGGACGATGGCCCCCGGGGAGCTGTTTTTT
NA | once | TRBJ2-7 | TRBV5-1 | CASSLDTSYEQYF | TGCGCCAGCAGCTTGGACACTAGCTACGAGCAGTACTTC
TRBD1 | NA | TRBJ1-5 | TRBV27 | CASSSLMGRGSNQPQHF | TGTGCCAGCAGTTCCTTAATGGGCAGGGGGAGCAATCAGCCCCAGCATTTT
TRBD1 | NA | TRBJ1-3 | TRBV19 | CASTLDRGDTIYF | TGTGCCAGCACTCTCGACAGGGGTGACACCATATATTTT
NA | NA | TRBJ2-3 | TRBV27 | CASSFEAGGATDTQYF | TGTGCCAGCAGTTTTGAGGCAGGGGGGGCCACAGATACGCAGTATTTT
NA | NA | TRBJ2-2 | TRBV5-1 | CASSLGKGVFTGELFF | TGCGCCAGCAGCTTGGGGAAGGGGGTTTTCACCGGGGAGCTGTTTTTT
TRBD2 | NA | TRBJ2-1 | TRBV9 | CASSVTSGSMDEQFF | TGTGCCAGCAGCGTGACTAGCGGGAGTATGGATGAGCAGTTCTTC
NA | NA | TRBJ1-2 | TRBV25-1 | CASSEPGDQANYGYTF | TGTGCCAGCAGTGAACCGGGGGACCAAGCTAACTATGGCTACACCTTC
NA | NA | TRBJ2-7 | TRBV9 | CASSESPGTYEQYF | TGTGCCAGCAGTGAGAGCCCAGGTACCTACGAGCAGTACTTC
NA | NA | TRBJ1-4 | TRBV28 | CASRASLNEKLFF | TGTGCCAGCAGGGCAAGCCTTAATGAAAAACTGTTTTTT
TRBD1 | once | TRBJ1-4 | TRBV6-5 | CASSYRGRNEKLFF | TGTGCCAGCAGTTACAGGGGGCGCAATGAAAAACTGTTTTTT
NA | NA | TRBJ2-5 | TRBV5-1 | CASSGRAVGETQYF | TGCGCCAGCAGCGGCAGGGCTGTTGGGGAGACCCAGTACTTC
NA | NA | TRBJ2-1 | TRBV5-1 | CASSFQESGSYNEQFF | TGCGCCAGCAGCTTCCAGGAAAGCGGTTCCTACAATGAGCAGTTCTTC
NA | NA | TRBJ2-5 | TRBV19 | CASSNGRDQETQYF | TGTGCCAGTAGTAACGGCAGGGACCAAGAGACCCAGTACTTC
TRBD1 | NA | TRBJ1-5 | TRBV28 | CASSLGSVGQGRQPQHF | TGTGCCAGCAGTTTAGGGTCAGTAGGACAGGGTCGTCAGCCCCAGCATTTT
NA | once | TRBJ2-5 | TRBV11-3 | CASSLRRGETQYF | TGTGCCAGCAGCCTTCGCAGGGGTGAGACCCAGTACTTC
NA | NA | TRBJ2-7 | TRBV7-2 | CASTTRASYEQYF | TGTGCCAGCACCACCCGAGCGAGCTACGAGCAGTACTTC
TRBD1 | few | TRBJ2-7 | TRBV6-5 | CAISNPGQGTYEQYF | TGTGCCATCAGTAATCCGGGACAGGGAACGTACGAGCAGTACTTC
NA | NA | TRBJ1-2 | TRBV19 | CASSISLVRQSRSMGYTF | TGTGCCAGTAGTATAAGCCTCGTTCGTCAGAGCAGATCTATGGGCTACACCTTC
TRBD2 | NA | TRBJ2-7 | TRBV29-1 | CRGGLGRAHEQYF | TGCCGTGGTGGCCTCGGGAGGGCCCACGAGCAGTACTTC
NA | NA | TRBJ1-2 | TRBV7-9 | CASSLGDTLGGGGYTF | TGTGCCAGCAGCTTAGGGGACACCCTCGGCGGCGGTGGCTACACCTTC
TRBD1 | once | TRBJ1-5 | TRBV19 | CASKGAGSYSNQPQHF | TGTGCCAGTAAGGGGGCAGGGAGTTATAGCAATCAGCCCCAGCATTTT
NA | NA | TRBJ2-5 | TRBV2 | CASSPGLLFGETQYF | TGTGCCAGCAGTCCGGGACTCCTCTTTGGGGAGACCCAGTACTTC
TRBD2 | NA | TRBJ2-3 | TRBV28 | CASILGGGTDTQYF | TGTGCCAGCATATTGGGGGGGGGCACAGATACGCAGTATTTT
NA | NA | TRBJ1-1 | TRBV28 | CASSPPYPMNTEAFF | TGTGCCAGCAGTCCTCCATACCCCATGAACACTGAAGCTTTCTTT
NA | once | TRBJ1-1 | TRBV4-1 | CASSRRGGANEAFF | TGCGCCAGCAGCCGGAGAGGAGGGGCAAATGAAGCTTTCTTT
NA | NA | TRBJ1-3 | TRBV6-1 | CASSEVPDRNTIYF | TGTGCCAGCAGTGAAGTTCCGGATAGAAACACCATATATTTT
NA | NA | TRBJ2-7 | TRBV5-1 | CASSAGSWTDYEQYF | TGCGCCAGCAGCGCGGGTTCGTGGACCGACTACGAGCAGTACTTC
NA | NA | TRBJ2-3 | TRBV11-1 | CASSFGDTDTQYF | TGTGCCAGCAGCTTTGGGGATACAGATACGCAGTATTTT
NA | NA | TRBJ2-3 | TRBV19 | CASSMGARSTDTQYF | TGTGCCAGTAGTATGGGGGCCAGGAGCACAGATACGCAGTATTTT
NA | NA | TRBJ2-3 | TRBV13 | CASSLRRTDTQYF | TGTGCCAGCAGCTTGCGCCGCACAGATACGCAGTATTTT
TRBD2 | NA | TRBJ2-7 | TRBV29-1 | CSASGLAGGSEQYF | TGCAGCGCTAGCGGACTAGCGGGAGGGTCCGAGCAGTACTTC
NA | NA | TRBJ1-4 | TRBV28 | CASSSAKPNEKLFF | TGTGCCAGCAGTTCGGCCAAGCCTAATGAAAAACTGTTTTTT
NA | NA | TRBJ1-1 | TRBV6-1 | CASRMRGDTEAFF | TGTGCCAGCAGGATGAGGGGTGATACTGAAGCTTTCTTT
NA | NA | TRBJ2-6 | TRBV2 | CASIGWSPSGANVLTF | TGTGCCAGCATCGGTTGGAGCCCGTCTGGGGCCAACGTCCTGACTTTC
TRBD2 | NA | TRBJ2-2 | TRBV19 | CASLLEGTGGSGELFF | TGTGCCAGCCTTCTCGAGGGAACGGGGGGTTCAGGGGAGCTGTTTTTT
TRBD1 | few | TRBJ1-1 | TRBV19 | CASNPDRGRTEAFF | TGTGCCAGTAACCCGGACAGGGGACGAACTGAAGCTTTCTTT
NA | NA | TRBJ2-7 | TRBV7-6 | CASSLNPGITYEQYF | TGTGCCAGCAGCTTAAATCCCGGCATTACCTACGAGCAGTACTTC